These T cell receptor beta chains were read from a single sample in a study of blood T cell repertoires in COVID-19. Produced via immunoSEQ multiplex PCR; TCRdb's table is partial and in-frame only. The sample includes about 210,000 clones, 70% to 85% seen only once; the top ten take approximately 2.3%. The sequencing sample was made of peripheral blood. These receptors were obtained from a man aged 35 to 55 who had recovered from COVID-19. The CDR3 runs from the conserved cysteine through the conserved F or W. D genes are given only for firm matches. Clone size is stated in some rows and not others, as once, few, many or a class when expanded.

d_gene: NA; abundance: once; v_gene: TRBV7-2; j_gene: TRBJ1-4; CDR3nt: TGTGCCAGCAGCTTAGGATACGGGTCAGTTAATGAAAAACTGTTTTTT; CDR3aa: CASSLGYGSVNEKLFF
d_gene: NA; abundance: NA; v_gene: TRBV3-1/TRBV3-2; j_gene: TRBJ1-1; CDR3nt: TGTGCCAGCAGCCTCAGGGAGGGGGACACTGAAGCTTTCTTT; CDR3aa: CASSLREGDTEAFF
d_gene: NA; abundance: NA; v_gene: TRBV14; j_gene: TRBJ2-7; CDR3nt: TGTGCCAGCAGCCAAGTTGAGGCAGGGCCCACCTACGAGCAGTACTTC; CDR3aa: CASSQVEAGPTYEQYF
d_gene: TRBD2; abundance: NA; v_gene: TRBV7-2; j_gene: TRBJ2-7; CDR3nt: TGTGCCAGCAGCTATCGGACTAGCAACTCCTACGAGCAGTACTTC; CDR3aa: CASSYRTSNSYEQYF
d_gene: TRBD1; abundance: NA; v_gene: TRBV7-9; j_gene: TRBJ1-2; CDR3nt: TGTGCCAGCAGCTCAGGGACAGGGGGGGCTAACTATGGCTACACCTTC; CDR3aa: CASSSGTGGANYGYTF
d_gene: TRBD2; abundance: NA; v_gene: TRBV4-3; j_gene: TRBJ2-2; CDR3nt: TGCGCCAGCAGCCAAGCCCTCGGACTAGCTACCGGGGAGCTGTTTTTT; CDR3aa: CASSQALGLATGELFF
d_gene: TRBD2; abundance: NA; v_gene: TRBV27; j_gene: TRBJ2-7; CDR3nt: TGTGCCAGCAGTCACGGACTAGCGGGAGGTTCCTACGAGCAGTACTTC; CDR3aa: CASSHGLAGGSYEQYF
d_gene: TRBD2; abundance: NA; v_gene: TRBV12-3/TRBV12-4; j_gene: TRBJ2-3; CDR3nt: TGTGCCAGCACCTGGGGGGGAGATACGCAGTATTTT; CDR3aa: CASTWGGDTQYF
d_gene: TRBD2; abundance: NA; v_gene: TRBV28; j_gene: TRBJ2-1; CDR3nt: TGTGCCAGCACCTTAGCGGGAGGGACAAACAATGAGCAGTTCTTC; CDR3aa: CASTLAGGTNNEQFF
d_gene: TRBD1; abundance: NA; v_gene: TRBV5-1; j_gene: TRBJ1-4; CDR3nt: TGCGCCAGCAGCTTGGCGCCCCGGACAGGGACAAATGAAAAACTGTTTTTT; CDR3aa: CASSLAPRTGTNEKLFF
d_gene: TRBD2; abundance: NA; v_gene: TRBV3-1/TRBV3-2; j_gene: TRBJ2-3; CDR3nt: TGTGCCAGCACCGTGACTAGCGGGGGGGATACGCAGTATTTT; CDR3aa: CASTVTSGGDTQYF
d_gene: TRBD1; abundance: NA; v_gene: TRBV30; j_gene: TRBJ2-5; CDR3nt: TGTGCCTGGACAGGGGGAGAGACCCAGTACTTC; CDR3aa: CAWTGGETQYF
d_gene: NA; abundance: NA; v_gene: TRBV9; j_gene: TRBJ2-5; CDR3nt: TGTGCCAGCAGCTTTACAGCTGGAGAGACCCAGTACTTC; CDR3aa: CASSFTAGETQYF